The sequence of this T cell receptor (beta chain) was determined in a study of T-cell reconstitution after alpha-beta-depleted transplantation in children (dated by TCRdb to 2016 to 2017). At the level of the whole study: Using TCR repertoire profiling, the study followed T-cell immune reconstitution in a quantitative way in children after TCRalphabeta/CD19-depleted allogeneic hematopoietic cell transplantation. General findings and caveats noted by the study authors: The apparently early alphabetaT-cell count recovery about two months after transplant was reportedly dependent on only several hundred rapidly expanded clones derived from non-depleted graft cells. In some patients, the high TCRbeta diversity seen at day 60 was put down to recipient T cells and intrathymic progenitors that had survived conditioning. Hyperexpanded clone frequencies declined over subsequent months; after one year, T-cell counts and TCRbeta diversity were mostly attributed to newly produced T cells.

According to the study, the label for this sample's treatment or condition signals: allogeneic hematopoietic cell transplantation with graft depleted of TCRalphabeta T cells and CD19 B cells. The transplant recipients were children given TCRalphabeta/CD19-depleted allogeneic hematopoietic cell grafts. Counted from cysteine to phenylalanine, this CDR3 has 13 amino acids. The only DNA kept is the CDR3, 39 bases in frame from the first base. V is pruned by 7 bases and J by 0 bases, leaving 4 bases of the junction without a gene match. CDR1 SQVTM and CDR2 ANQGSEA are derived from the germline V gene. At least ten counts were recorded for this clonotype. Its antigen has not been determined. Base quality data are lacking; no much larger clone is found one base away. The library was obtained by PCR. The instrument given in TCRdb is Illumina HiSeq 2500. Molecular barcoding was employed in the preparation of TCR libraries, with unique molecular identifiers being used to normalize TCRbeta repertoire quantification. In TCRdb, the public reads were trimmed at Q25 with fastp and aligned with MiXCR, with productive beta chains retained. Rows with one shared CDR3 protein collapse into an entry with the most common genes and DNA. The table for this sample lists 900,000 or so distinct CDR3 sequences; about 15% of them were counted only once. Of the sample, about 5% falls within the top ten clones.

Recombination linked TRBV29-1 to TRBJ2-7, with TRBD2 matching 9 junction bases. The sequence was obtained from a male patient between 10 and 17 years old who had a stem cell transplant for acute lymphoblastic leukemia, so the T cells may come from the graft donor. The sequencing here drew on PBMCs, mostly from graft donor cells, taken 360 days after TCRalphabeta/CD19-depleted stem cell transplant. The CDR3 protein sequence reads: CSARLAASYEQYF. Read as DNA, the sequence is TGCAGCGCTCGACTAGCGGCCTCCTACGAGCAGTACTTC.